This TCR beta chain was observed in a study of shared clonotypes between healthy human individuals. Sequencing used immunoSEQ multiplex PCR; TCRdb keeps in-frame clones, though not all of them. Of nearly 500,000 clones in the sample, 76% were seen once. A few counts support this clone. The CDR3 spans 13 residues. Trimming pared 10 bases from V and 8 bases from J, leaving 18 bases between. From germline, CDR1 is MNHNY and CDR2 SVGAGI (reference sequence). The sequencing input was PBMCs. The rearrangement joins TRBV6-6 to TRBJ1-5, with D perhaps matching TRBD1 (6 bases). The sequence was collected from a woman aged 35 to 49 in good health. Some clones in this sample may be carry-over from other donors' samples. For the CDR3, the DNA is TGTGCCACCACCACCTCAGGGGATGAGCCCCAGCATTTT. As protein: CATTTSGDEPQHF.